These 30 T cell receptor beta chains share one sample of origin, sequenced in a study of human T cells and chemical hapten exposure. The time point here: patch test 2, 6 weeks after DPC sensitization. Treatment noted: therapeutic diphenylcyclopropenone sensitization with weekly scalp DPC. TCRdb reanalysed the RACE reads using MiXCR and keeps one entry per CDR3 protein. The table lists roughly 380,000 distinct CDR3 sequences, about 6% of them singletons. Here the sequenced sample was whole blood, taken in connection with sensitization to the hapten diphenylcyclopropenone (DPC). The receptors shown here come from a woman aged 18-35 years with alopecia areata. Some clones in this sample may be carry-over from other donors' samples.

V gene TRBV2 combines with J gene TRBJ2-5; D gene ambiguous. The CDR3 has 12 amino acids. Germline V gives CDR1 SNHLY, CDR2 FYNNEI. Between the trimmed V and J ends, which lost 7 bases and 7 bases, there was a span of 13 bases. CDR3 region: CASKPVARTQYF. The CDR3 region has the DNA TGTGCCAGCAAACCCGTGGCCAGGACCCAGTACTTC.

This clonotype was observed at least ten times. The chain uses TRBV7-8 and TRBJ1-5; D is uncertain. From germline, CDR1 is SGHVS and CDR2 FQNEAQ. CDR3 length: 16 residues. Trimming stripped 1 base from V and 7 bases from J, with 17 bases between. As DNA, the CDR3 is TGTGCCAGCAGCTTAGAAGGCGGGGTAGCTAAACAGCCCCAGCATTTT. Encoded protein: CASSLEGGVAKQPQHF.

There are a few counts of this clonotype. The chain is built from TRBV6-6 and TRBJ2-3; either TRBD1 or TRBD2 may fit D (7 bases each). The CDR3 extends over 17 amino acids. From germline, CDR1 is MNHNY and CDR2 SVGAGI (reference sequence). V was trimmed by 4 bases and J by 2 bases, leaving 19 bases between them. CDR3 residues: CASSSQGGTDNTDTQYF. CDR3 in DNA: TGTGCCAGCAGTTCGCAGGGGGGGACAGACAACACAGATACGCAGTATTTT.

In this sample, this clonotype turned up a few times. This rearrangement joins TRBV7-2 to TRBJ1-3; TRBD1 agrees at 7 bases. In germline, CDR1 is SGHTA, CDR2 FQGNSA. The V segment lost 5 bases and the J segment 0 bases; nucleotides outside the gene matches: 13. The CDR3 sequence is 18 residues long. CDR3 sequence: CASSPYGTEIYSGNTIYF. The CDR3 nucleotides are TGTGCCAGCAGCCCTTACGGGACAGAGATTTACTCTGGAAACACCATATATTTT.

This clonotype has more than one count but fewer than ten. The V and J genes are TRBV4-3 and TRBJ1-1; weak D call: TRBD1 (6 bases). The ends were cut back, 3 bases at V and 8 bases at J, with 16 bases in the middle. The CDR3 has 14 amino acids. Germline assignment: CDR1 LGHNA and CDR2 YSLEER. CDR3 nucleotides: TGCGCCAGCAGCCAGAACAGGGAAGCATTGGAAGCTTTCTTT. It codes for CASSQNREALEAFF.

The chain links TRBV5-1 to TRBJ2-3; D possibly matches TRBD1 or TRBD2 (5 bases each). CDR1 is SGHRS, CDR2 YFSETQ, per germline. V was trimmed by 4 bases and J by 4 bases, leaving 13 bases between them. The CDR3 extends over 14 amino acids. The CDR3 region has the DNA TGCGCCAGCAGCGAGGGACGTTCGCCAGATACGCAGTATTTT. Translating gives CASSEGRSPDTQYF.

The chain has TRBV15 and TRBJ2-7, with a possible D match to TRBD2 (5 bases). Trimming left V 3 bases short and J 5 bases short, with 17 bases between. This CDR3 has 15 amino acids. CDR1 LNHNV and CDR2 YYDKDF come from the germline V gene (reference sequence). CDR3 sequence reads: CATSRKGSRVDEQYF. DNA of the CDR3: TGTGCCACCAGCAGGAAAGGGAGTCGGGTCGACGAGCAGTACTTC.

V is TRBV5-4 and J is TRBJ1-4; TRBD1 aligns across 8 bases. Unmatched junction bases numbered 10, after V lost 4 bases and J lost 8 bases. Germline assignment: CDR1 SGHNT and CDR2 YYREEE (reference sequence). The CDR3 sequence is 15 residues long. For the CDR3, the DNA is TGTGCCAGCAGCGCGAGGACAGGGCTCTACGAAAAACTGTTTTTT. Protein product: CASSARTGLYEKLFF.

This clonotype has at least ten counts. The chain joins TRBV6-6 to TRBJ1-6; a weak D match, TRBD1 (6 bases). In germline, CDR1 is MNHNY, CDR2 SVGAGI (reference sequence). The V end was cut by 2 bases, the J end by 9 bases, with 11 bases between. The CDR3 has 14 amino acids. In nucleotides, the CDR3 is TGTGCCAGCAGTTACGGACAGACGAGTTCACCCCTCCACTTT. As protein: CASSYGQTSSPLHF.

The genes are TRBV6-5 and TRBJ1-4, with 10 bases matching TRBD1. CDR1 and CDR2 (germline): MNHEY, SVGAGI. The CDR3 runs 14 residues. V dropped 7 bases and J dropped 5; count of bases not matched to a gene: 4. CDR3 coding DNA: TGTGCCAGCACCTGGGGACAGGGGAATGAAAAACTGTTTTTT. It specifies CASTWGQGNEKLFF.

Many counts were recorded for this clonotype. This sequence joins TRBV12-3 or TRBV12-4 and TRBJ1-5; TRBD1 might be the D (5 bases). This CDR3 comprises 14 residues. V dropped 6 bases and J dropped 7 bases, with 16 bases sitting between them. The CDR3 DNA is TGTGCCAGCAGGATCACAGGCGGCGCACAGCCCCAGCATTTT. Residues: CASRITGGAQPQHF.

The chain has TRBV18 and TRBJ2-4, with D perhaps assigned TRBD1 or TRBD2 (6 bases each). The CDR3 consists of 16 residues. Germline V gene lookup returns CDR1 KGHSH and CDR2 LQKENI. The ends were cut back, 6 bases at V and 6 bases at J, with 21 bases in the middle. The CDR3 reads CASSETTRQVLNIQYF. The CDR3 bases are TGTGCCAGCTCCGAAACGACTAGACAGGTATTAAACATTCAGTACTTC.

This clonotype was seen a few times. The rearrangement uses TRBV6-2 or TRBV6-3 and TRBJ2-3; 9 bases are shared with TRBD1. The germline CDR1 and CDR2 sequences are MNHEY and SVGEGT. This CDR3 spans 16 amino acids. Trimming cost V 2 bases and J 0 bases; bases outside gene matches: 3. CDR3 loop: CASSYGTGRSTDTQYF. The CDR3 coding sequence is TGTGCCAGCAGTTACGGGACAGGGCGGAGCACAGATACGCAGTATTTT.

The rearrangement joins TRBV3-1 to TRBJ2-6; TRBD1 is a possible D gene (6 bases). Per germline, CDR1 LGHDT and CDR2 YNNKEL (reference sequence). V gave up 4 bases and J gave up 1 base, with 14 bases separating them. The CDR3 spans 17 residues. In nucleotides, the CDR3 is TGTGCCAGCAGCCCCAGGACCAGGGGATCTGGGGCCAACGTCCTGACTTTC. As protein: CASSPRTRGSGANVLTF.

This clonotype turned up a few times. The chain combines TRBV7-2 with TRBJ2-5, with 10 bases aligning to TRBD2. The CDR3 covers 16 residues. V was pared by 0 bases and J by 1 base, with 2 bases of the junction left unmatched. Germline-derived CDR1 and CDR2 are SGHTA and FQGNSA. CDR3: CASSLARTSGQETQYF. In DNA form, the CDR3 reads TGTGCCAGCAGCTTAGCGCGGACTAGCGGCCAAGAGACCCAGTACTTC.

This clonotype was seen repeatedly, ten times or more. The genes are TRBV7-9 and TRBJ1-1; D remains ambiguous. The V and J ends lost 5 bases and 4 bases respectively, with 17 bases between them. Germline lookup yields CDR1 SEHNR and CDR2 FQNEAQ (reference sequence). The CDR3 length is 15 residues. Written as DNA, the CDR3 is TGTGCCAGCAGCCCCCGAATTGGTATGGGCACTGAAGCTTTCTTT. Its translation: CASSPRIGMGTEAFF.

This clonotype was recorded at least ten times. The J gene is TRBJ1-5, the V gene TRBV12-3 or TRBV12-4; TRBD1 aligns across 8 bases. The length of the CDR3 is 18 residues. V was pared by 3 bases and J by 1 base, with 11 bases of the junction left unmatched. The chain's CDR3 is CASSFILSDRGSNQPQHF. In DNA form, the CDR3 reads TGTGCCAGCAGTTTCATCCTTAGCGACAGGGGCAGCAATCAGCCCCAGCATTTT.

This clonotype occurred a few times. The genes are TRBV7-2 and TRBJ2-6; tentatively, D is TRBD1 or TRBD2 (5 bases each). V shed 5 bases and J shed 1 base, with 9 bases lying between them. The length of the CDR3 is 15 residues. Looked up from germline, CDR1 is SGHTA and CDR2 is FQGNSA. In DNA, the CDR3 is TGTGCCAGCAGCCCGGGGCTGTCTGGGGCCAACGTCCTGACTTTC. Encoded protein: CASSPGLSGANVLTF.

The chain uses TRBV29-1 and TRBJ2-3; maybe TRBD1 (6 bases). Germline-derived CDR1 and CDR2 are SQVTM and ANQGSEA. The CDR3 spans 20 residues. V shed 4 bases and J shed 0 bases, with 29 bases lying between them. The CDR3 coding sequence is TGCAGCGTTGGAGGGCAGGGGCCGACGCACGCGTCAACTAGCACAGATACGCAGTATTTT. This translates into CSVGGQGPTHASTSTDTQYF.

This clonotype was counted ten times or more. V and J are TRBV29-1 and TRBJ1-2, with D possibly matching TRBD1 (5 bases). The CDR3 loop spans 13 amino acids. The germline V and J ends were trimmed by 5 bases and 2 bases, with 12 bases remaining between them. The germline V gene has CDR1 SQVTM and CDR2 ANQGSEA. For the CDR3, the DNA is TGCAGCGTTCTCCGGGACTTGAACTATGGCTACACCTTC. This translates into CSVLRDLNYGYTF.

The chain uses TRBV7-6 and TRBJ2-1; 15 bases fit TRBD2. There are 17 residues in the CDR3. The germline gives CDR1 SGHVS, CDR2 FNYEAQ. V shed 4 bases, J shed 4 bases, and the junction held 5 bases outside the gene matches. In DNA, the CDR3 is TGTGCCAGCAGCTCTGGACTAGCGGGGGGGGAATACAATGAGCAGTTCTTC. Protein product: CASSSGLAGGEYNEQFF.

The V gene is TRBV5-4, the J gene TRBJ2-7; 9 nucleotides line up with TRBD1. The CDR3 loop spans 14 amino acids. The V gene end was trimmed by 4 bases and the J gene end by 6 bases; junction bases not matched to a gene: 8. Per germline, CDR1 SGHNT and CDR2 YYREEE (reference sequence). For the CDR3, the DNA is TGTGCCAGCAGCCAGGGGACAGGGATGGTCGAGCAGTACTTC. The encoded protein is CASSQGTGMVEQYF.

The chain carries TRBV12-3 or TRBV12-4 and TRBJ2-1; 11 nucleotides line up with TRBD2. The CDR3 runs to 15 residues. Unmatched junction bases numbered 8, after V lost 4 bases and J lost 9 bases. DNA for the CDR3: TGTGCCAGCAGTTCCGTAGCGGGGGGGTATTCTGAGCAGTTCTTC. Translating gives CASSSVAGGYSEQFF.

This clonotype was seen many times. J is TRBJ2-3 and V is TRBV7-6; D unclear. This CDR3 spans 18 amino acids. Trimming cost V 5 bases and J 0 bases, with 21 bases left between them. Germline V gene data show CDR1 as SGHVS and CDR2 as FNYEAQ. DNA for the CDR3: TGTGCCAGCAGCCGCGCGGTCTTCCGGCGTACTAGCACAGATACGCAGTATTTT. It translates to CASSRAVFRRTSTDTQYF.

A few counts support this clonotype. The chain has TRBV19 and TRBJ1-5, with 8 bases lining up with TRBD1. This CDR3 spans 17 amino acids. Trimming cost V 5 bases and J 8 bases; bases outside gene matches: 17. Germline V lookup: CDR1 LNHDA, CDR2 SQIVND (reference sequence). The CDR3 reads CASSGRGLRGPQEPQHF. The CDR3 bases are TGTGCCAGTAGTGGCAGGGGACTCAGGGGGCCGCAGGAGCCCCAGCATTTT. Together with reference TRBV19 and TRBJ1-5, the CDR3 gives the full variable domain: DGGITQSPKYLFRKEGQNVTLSCEQNLNHDAMYWYRQDPGQGLRLIYYSQIVNDFQKGDIAEGYSVSREKKESFPLTVTSAQKNPTAFYLCASSGRGLRGPQEPQHFGDGTRLSIL.

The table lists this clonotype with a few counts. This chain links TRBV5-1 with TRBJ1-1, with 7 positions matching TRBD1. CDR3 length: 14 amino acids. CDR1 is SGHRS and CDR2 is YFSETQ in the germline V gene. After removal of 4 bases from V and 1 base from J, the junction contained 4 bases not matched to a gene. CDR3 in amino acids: CASSVDRANTEAFF. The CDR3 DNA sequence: TGCGCCAGCAGCGTCGACAGGGCGAACACTGAAGCTTTCTTT.

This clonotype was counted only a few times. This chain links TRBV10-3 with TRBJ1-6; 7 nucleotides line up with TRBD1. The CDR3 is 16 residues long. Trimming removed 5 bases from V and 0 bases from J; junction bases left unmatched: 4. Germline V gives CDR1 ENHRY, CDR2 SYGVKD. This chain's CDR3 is CAISPRDSSYNSPLHF. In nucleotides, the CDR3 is TGTGCCATCAGTCCAAGGGACAGCTCCTATAATTCACCCCTCCACTTT.

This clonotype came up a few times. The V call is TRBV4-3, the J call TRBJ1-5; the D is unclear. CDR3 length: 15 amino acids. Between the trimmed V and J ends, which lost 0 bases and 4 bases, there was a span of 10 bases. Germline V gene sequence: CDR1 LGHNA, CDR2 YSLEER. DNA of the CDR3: TGCGCCAGCAGCCAAGATATAACAGCGAATCAGCCCCAGCATTTT. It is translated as CASSQDITANQPQHF.

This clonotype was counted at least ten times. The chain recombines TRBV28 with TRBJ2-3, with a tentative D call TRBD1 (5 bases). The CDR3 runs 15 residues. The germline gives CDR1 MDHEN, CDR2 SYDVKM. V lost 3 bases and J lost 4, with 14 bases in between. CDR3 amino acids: CASSFDSPKSDTQYF. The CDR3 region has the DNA TGTGCCAGCAGTTTTGACAGCCCAAAGTCAGATACGCAGTATTTT.

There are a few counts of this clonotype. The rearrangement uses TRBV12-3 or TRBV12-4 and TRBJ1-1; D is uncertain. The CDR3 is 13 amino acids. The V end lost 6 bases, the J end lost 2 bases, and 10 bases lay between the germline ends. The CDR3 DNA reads TGTGCCAGCAGGCCGGGAGGTAACACTGAAGCTTTCTTT. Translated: CASRPGGNTEAFF.